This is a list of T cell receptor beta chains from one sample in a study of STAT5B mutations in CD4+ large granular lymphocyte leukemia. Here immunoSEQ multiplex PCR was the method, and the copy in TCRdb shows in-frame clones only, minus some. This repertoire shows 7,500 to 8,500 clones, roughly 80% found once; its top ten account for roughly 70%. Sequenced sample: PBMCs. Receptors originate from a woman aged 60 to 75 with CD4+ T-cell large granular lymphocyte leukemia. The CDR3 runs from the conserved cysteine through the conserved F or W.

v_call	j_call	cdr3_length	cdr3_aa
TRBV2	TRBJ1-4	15	CASRGQGVLNEKLFF
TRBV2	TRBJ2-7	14	CASRTGTSSYEQYF
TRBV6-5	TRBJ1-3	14	CASSYGGPGNTIYF
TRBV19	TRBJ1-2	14	CASRTPGTDYGYTF
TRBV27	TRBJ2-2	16	CASSSPTSYRVGELFF
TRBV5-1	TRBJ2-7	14	CASSLVGLPYEQYF
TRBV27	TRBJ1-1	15	CASSLKTGMNTEAFF
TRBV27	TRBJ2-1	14	CASSHRVGENEQFF
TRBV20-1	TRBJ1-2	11	CSARGTDGYTF
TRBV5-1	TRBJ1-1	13	CASTRDRGTEAFF
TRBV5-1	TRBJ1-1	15	CASSTGGGWNTEAFF
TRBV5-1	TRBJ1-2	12	CASRAGGESYTF
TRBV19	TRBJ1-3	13	CASSIGRSNTIYF